This is a list of T cell receptor beta chains from one sample in a study of T cell responses to AZD1222 COVID-19 vaccine. The repertoire was sequenced with immunoSEQ multiplex PCR; TCRdb's copy has only in-frame clones and lacks some. The table includes under 200,000 clones, around nine tenths detected once. The sample consisted of peripheral blood, taken 28 days after the second AZD1222 dose. These receptors all come from an adult who received the AZD1222 COVID-19 vaccine. Each CDR3 is given with its conserved first and last residue. The D gene is left open where the match is weak. Not all rows give a size; the values are once, few, many and, for expanded clones, a class.

clone_size | d_call | j_call | v_call | cdr3_aa | cdr3_nt
NA | NA | TRBJ2-7 | TRBV9 | CASSVGSGGASYEQYF | TGTGCCAGCAGCGTAGGTTCTGGGGGGGCGTCCTACGAGCAGTACTTC
NA | TRBD2 | TRBJ2-5 | TRBV7-8 | CASSLEAGDPQETQYF | TGTGCCAGCAGCTTAGAGGCGGGGGACCCCCAAGAGACCCAGTACTTC
NA | TRBD2 | TRBJ2-7 | TRBV6-1 | CASSELAGAAYEQYF | TGTGCCAGCAGTGAGCTAGCGGGGGCCGCCTACGAGCAGTACTTC
NA | NA | TRBJ2-1 | TRBV6-5 | CASSPRYEQFF | TGTGCCAGCAGCCCGAGGTATGAGCAGTTCTTC
NA | NA | TRBJ2-6 | TRBV19 | CASSIEGSGANVLTF | TGTGCCAGTAGTATTGAGGGGTCTGGGGCCAACGTCCTGACTTTC
NA | NA | TRBJ1-5 | TRBV10-1 | CASSGTAFNQPQHF | TGCGCCAGCAGTGGGACAGCCTTCAATCAGCCCCAGCATTTT
NA | NA | TRBJ2-1 | TRBV4-1 | CASSQDPTGPDTNEQFF | TGCGCCAGCAGCCAAGATCCGACCGGCCCAGACACCAATGAGCAGTTCTTC
NA | NA | TRBJ2-3 | TRBV13 | CASSLRRLSTDTQYF | TGTGCCAGCAGCTTAAGGAGGCTCTCCACAGATACGCAGTATTTT
NA | NA | TRBJ1-4 | TRBV27 | CASSPGPDGEKLFF | TGTGCCAGCAGTCCGGGACCAGATGGAGAAAAACTGTTTTTT
NA | TRBD1 | TRBJ1-4 | TRBV9 | CASSRDSPSKLFF | TGTGCCAGCAGCCGGGACAGCCCCTCAAAACTGTTTTTT
NA | NA | TRBJ1-2 | TRBV14 | CASSPIYIDGYTF | TGTGCCAGCAGCCCTATCTACATCGATGGCTACACCTTC
NA | NA | TRBJ1-5 | TRBV9 | CASSVGGNSNQPQHF | TGTGCCAGCAGCGTAGGGGGGAATAGCAATCAGCCCCAGCATTTT
NA | TRBD2 | TRBJ2-3 | TRBV9 | CASSEGSSGGLTDTQYF | TGTGCCAGCAGCGAGGGGTCTAGCGGGGGCCTCACAGATACGCAGTATTTT
NA | NA | TRBJ1-4 | TRBV28 | CASSSRRPNEKLFF | TGTGCCAGCAGTTCGCGGCGGCCTAATGAAAAACTGTTTTTT
NA | NA | TRBJ2-4 | TRBV4-1 | CASSHPTRRGAKNIQYF | TGCGCCAGCAGCCACCCCACCCGGCGGGGAGCCAAAAACATTCAGTACTTC
NA | NA | TRBJ2-5 | TRBV10-3 | CAIAGDLGGETQYF | TGTGCCATCGCGGGCGATTTGGGAGGAGAGACCCAGTACTTC
few | TRBD1 | TRBJ1-6 | TRBV12-5 | CASGLVLGQGAGSPLHF | TGTGCTAGTGGTTTGGTACTAGGGCAGGGGGCGGGTTCACCCCTCCACTTT
NA | NA | TRBJ1-5 | TRBV19 | CASRRVNQPQHF | TGTGCCAGCCGACGGGTCAATCAGCCCCAGCATTTT
NA | TRBD2 | TRBJ2-5 | TRBV19 | CASSSSGGSRETQYF | TGTGCCAGTAGCAGTAGCGGGGGGTCTCGGGAGACCCAGTACTTC
NA | TRBD1 | TRBJ2-5 | TRBV7-9 | CASSTQGSETQYF | TGTGCCAGCAGCACACAGGGGAGTGAGACCCAGTACTTC
NA | NA | TRBJ1-5 | TRBV10-3 | CAISEDRYQPQHF | TGTGCCATCAGTGAGGACCGTTATCAGCCCCAGCATTTT
NA | NA | TRBJ1-1 | TRBV5-6 | CASSLYGQLNTEAFF | TGTGCCAGCAGCTTGTATGGACAGCTGAACACTGAAGCTTTCTTT
few | NA | TRBJ2-3 | TRBV7-2 | CASSFRGTGTDTQYF | TGTGCCAGCAGCTTCCGGGGGACGGGGACAGATACGCAGTATTTT
NA | NA | TRBJ2-6 | TRBV19 | CASSITPSGANVLTF | TGTGCCAGTAGTATCACTCCTTCTGGGGCCAACGTCCTGACTTTC
NA | TRBD2 | TRBJ2-3 | TRBV4-2 | CASSLPSGGATDTQYF | TGTGCCAGCAGCCTCCCTAGCGGGGGGGCAACAGATACGCAGTATTTT
NA | NA | TRBJ2-2 | TRBV4-2 | CASSQEVGELFF | TGTGCCAGCAGCCAAGAAGTCGGGGAGCTGTTTTTT
once | TRBD1 | TRBJ1-3 | TRBV7-9 | CASSQGDSDFSGNTIYF | TGTGCCAGCAGCCAGGGGGACAGCGATTTCTCTGGAAACACCATATATTTT
NA | NA | TRBJ2-5 | TRBV6-4 | CASSDDPEGTQYF | TGTGCCAGCAGTGATGATCCGGAGGGGACCCAGTACTTC
NA | TRBD2 | TRBJ2-7 | TRBV2 | CASRLAGGMTSYEQYF | TGTGCCAGCAGACTAGCGGGGGGCATGACCTCCTACGAGCAGTACTTC
NA | NA | TRBJ1-1 | TRBV5-1 | CASSLDGPNTEAFF | TGCGCCAGCAGCTTGGACGGCCCGAACACTGAAGCTTTCTTT
NA | NA | TRBJ1-1 | TRBV11-2 | CASSPSSVNTEAFF | TGTGCCAGCAGCCCTAGTTCCGTGAACACTGAAGCTTTCTTT
NA | NA | TRBJ2-7 | TRBV2 | CASSPRDTSYEQYF | TGTGCCAGCAGTCCCCGGGACACTTCCTACGAGCAGTACTTC
NA | TRBD1 | TRBJ1-1 | TRBV5-4 | CASSAPSPGTGSKAFF | TGTGCCAGCAGCGCCCCGAGCCCCGGGACAGGGTCTAAAGCTTTCTTT
NA | TRBD2 | TRBJ2-3 | TRBV4-2 | CASSQDLMGGGVSDTQYF | TGTGCCAGCAGCCAAGACCTCATGGGCGGGGGGGTTTCAGATACGCAGTATTTT
NA | NA | TRBJ2-5 | TRBV5-6 | CASSLRGTETQYF | TGTGCCAGCAGCTTGAGGGGCACAGAGACCCAGTACTTC
once | TRBD1 | TRBJ2-7 | TRBV5-6 | CASSPPGTGRREQYF | TGTGCCAGCAGCCCACCCGGGACAGGACGACGGGAGCAGTACTTC
NA | NA | TRBJ2-7 | TRBV6-5 | CASSYFTGWEQYF | TGTGCCAGCAGTTACTTTACGGGATGGGAGCAGTACTTC
once | NA | TRBJ2-2 | TRBV7-8 | CASSPHITGELFF | TGTGCCAGCAGCCCACATATAACCGGGGAGCTGTTTTTT
NA | NA | TRBJ2-7 | TRBV3-1/TRBV3-2 | CASSPGWGRATYEQYF | TGTGCCAGCAGCCCCGGATGGGGCAGGGCGACCTACGAGCAGTACTTC
NA | TRBD2 | TRBJ2-5 | TRBV7-9 | CASSSTSGGAETQYF | TGTGCCAGCAGCTCGACTAGCGGGGGGGCTGAGACCCAGTACTTC
NA | TRBD2 | TRBJ2-7 | TRBV5-1 | CASSLAYRASGGALGFEQYF | TGCGCCAGCAGCTTGGCCTACAGGGCTAGCGGGGGGGCACTGGGGTTCGAGCAGTACTTC
NA | TRBD1 | TRBJ1-5 | TRBV28 | CASTRTGGNQPQHF | TGTGCCAGCACAAGGACAGGGGGCAATCAGCCCCAGCATTTT
NA | TRBD2 | TRBJ2-3 | TRBV10-3 | CAITPTSGTDTQYF | TGTGCCATCACCCCGACTAGCGGCACAGATACGCAGTATTTT
NA | NA | TRBJ2-2 | TRBV11-3 | CASSLRDTGELFF | TGTGCCAGCAGCCTCCGGGACACCGGGGAGCTGTTTTTT
few | TRBD1 | TRBJ2-7 | TRBV5-6 | CASSYYPGTGGREQYF | TGTGCCAGCAGCTACTACCCCGGGACAGGGGGCCGGGAGCAGTACTTC
few | NA | TRBJ2-7 | TRBV7-2 | CASSLGDGGLYEQYF | TGTGCCAGCAGCTTAGGGGATGGGGGGCTCTACGAGCAGTACTTC
NA | NA | TRBJ1-1 | TRBV7-9 | CASSLDVGSTEAFF | TGTGCCAGCAGCTTAGATGTGGGAAGCACTGAAGCTTTCTTT
NA | TRBD2 | TRBJ2-3 | TRBV6-6 | CASSQLGLAGGNTDTQYF | TGTGCCAGCAGTCAACTCGGGCTAGCGGGGGGCAACACAGATACGCAGTATTTT
NA | NA | TRBJ1-1 | TRBV7-8 | CASGLSLMNTEAFF | TGTGCCAGCGGACTCAGCCTCATGAACACTGAAGCTTTCTTT
NA | NA | TRBJ2-2 | TRBV20-1 | CSASHGSDTGELFF | TGCAGTGCTAGTCACGGGTCGGACACCGGGGAGCTGTTTTTT
once | TRBD2 | TRBJ2-3 | TRBV6-2/TRBV6-3 | CASSYPGRLTSGVPDTQYF | TGTGCCAGCAGTTACCCCGGTAGGTTGACTAGCGGGGTTCCAGATACGCAGTATTTT
NA | NA | TRBJ2-6 | TRBV5-1 | CASSPSGANVLTF | TGCGCCAGCAGCCCCTCTGGGGCCAACGTCCTGACTTTC
NA | TRBD1 | TRBJ1-1 | TRBV19 | CASSTRTGGRNTEAFF | TGTGCCAGTAGTACACGGACAGGGGGTAGAAACACTGAAGCTTTCTTT
NA | NA | TRBJ1-1 | TRBV19 | CASSRGSLNTEAFF | TGTGCCAGTAGTAGAGGTTCTTTGAACACTGAAGCTTTCTTT
NA | NA | TRBJ1-1 | TRBV5-1 | CASSPGRWNTEAFF | TGCGCCAGCAGCCCCGGGAGGTGGAACACTGAAGCTTTCTTT
NA | NA | TRBJ2-3 | TRBV11-2 | CASSLGGLSTDTQYF | TGTGCCAGCAGCTTAGGCGGACTTAGCACAGATACGCAGTATTTT
NA | NA | TRBJ2-7 | TRBV6-1 | CASSEEGVPSYEQYF | TGTGCCAGCAGTGAAGAGGGGGTCCCCTCCTACGAGCAGTACTTC
NA | TRBD2 | TRBJ2-3 | TRBV7-2 | CASSWASGGADTQYF | TGTGCCAGCAGCTGGGCTAGCGGGGGGGCGGATACGCAGTATTTT
few | TRBD2 | TRBJ2-5 | TRBV5-6 | CASRLGGDETQYF | TGTGCCAGTAGACTTGGGGGGGACGAGACCCAGTACTTC